This is a list of T cell receptor beta chains from one sample in a study of T cells in Graves' hyperthyroidism and ophthalmopathy. Each CDR3 protein is one row after TCRdb ran MiXCR on the multiplex PCR reads. The sample records roughly 380,000 distinct CDR3 sequences, approximately 13% being singletons. Sequenced sample: blood. Receptors originate from a man under 40 with Graves' hyperthyroidism that later progressed to Graves' ophthalmopathy. The CDR3 runs from the conserved cysteine through the conserved F or W. D genes are given only for firm matches. Clone size is given for some rows only: seen once, a few or many times, or a class if the clone is expanded.

j_call,clone_size,v_call,d_call,cdr3_aa,cdr3_nt
TRBJ2-1,few,TRBV5-1,.,CASSVQTGSYNEQFF,TGCGCCAGCAGCGTTCAGACGGGCTCCTACAATGAGCAGTTCTTC
TRBJ2-7,.,TRBV29-1,.,CSAGRSSYEQYF,TGCAGCGCGGGACGGAGCTCCTACGAGCAGTACTTC
TRBJ1-1,many,TRBV18,.,CASSEARYMNTEAFF,TGTGCCAGCTCAGAAGCCAGATACATGAACACTGAAGCTTTCTTT
TRBJ2-7,.,TRBV13,.,CASSMRESYEQYF,TGTGCCAGCAGCATGAGGGAGTCCTACGAGCAGTACTTC
TRBJ1-2,few,TRBV19,.,CASNMMGNYGYTF,TGTGCCAGTAACATGATGGGGAACTATGGCTACACCTTC
TRBJ1-1,many,TRBV12-3/TRBV12-4,.,CASSFFAQGKGGAFF,TGTGCCAGCAGTTTTTTTGCCCAGGGAAAAGGTGGGGCTTTCTTT
TRBJ1-2,many,TRBV11-1,TRBD1,CASSPTGTGYGYTF,TGTGCCAGCAGCCCTACCGGGACAGGGTATGGCTACACCTTC
TRBJ2-7,.,TRBV28,TRBD1,CASSLIQGVHEQYF,TGTGCCAGTAGTCTAATACAGGGGGTCCACGAGCAGTACTTC
TRBJ1-4,.,TRBV4-2,.,CASSQEHPLATNEKLFF,TGTGCCAGCAGCCAAGAACACCCGCTAGCAACTAATGAAAAACTGTTTTTT
TRBJ1-2,few,TRBV25-1,TRBD1,CASEQGGYGYTF,TGTGCCAGTGAACAGGGGGGCTATGGCTACACCTTC
TRBJ2-1,many,TRBV7-2,TRBD1,CASSARQGMQLNEQFF,TGTGCCAGCAGCGCAAGACAGGGGATGCAGCTTAATGAGCAGTTCTTC
TRBJ2-2,many,TRBV11-1,TRBD1,CASSPGQVYTGELFF,TGTGCCAGCAGCCCAGGACAGGTCTACACCGGGGAGCTGTTTTTT
TRBJ2-7,many,TRBV28,TRBD2,CASSWASGGAYEQYF,TGTGCCAGCAGTTGGGCTAGCGGGGGGGCGTACGAGCAGTACTTC
TRBJ1-6,many,TRBV27,.,CASSPSPGLNSPLHF,TGTGCCAGCAGTCCCTCCCCAGGGTTGAATTCACCCCTCCACTTT
TRBJ1-6,few,TRBV27,.,CATKGWGLDSPLHF,TGTGCCACTAAAGGGTGGGGGTTGGATTCACCCCTCCACTTT
TRBJ1-1,many,TRBV18,.,CASSTMEGPGTEAFF,TGTGCCAGCTCAACGATGGAGGGGCCGGGAACTGAAGCTTTCTTT